The 31 T cell receptor beta chains below all came from one sample that was sequenced in a study of T cells in Graves' hyperthyroidism and ophthalmopathy. RNA transcripts provided the source from which TCR beta CDR3 regions were amplified. The HTBI set primed first-round TCR CDR3 RT-PCR. Each CDR3 protein is one row after TCRdb ran MiXCR on the multiplex PCR reads. The repertoire holds about 710,000 distinct CDR3 sequences, with approximately 16% as singletons. Sequences were obtained from blood. These receptors were collected from a man between 18 and 29 years old with Graves' hyperthyroidism.

Points on this clonotype: A much bigger clone sits one base away, suggesting this may be a read error. The genes are TRBV7-9 and TRBJ2-7, with D possibly TRBD1 on 5 matching bases. Germline V gene lookup returns CDR1 SEHNR and CDR2 FQNEAQ (reference sequence). The CDR3 spans 15 residues. The V gene lost 1 base and the J gene lost 0 bases, with 10 bases spanning the gap. The CDR3 spells CASSLDPGHSYEQYF. CDR3 DNA sequence: TGTGCCAGCAGCTTAGATCCAGGGCACTCCTACGAGCAGTACTTC.

The table lists this clonotype with a few counts. The chain carries TRBV28 and TRBJ2-5; no definite D call. The CDR3 is made up of 14 amino acids. Trimming removed 6 bases at V and 5 bases at J, with 16 bases between. Germline V CDR1 and CDR2: MDHEN, SYDVKM. The CDR3 DNA follows: TGTGCCAGCAGGGCTCAGACCCCCCGGGAGACCCAGTACTTC. The encoded protein is CASRAQTPRETQYF.

This clonotype has at least ten counts. The chain carries TRBV6-5 and TRBJ1-2, with 8 nucleotides matching TRBD1. This CDR3 has 13 amino acids. From germline, CDR1 is MNHEY and CDR2 SVGAGI. With V trimmed by 2 bases and J by 5 bases, 1 base remained unmatched. The CDR3 coding sequence is TGTGCCAGCAGTTACACAGGGGGGTATGGCTACACCTTC. Encoded protein: CASSYTGGYGYTF.

This clonotype has just a few counts. This chain links TRBV2 with TRBJ1-6; unclear D gene. Germline V gene lookup returns CDR1 SNHLY and CDR2 FYNNEI. V lost 1 base, J lost 13 bases, and 8 bases lay in between. CDR3 size: 12 residues. CDR3 in DNA: TGTGCCAGCAGTGAAGACATGTCCCCCCTCCACTTT. It codes for CASSEDMSPLHF. The variable domain in full, with the rest retrieved from reference TRBV2 and TRBJ1-6, is EPEVTQTPSHQVTQMGQEVILRCVPISNHLYFYWYRQILGQKVEFLVSFYNNEISEKSEIFDDQFSVERPDGSNFTLKIRSTKLEDSAMYFCASSEDMSPLHFGNGTRLTVT.

This clonotype has a count of ten or more. The chain carries TRBV30 and TRBJ2-7; TRBD2 matches 7 bases. There are 12 residues in the CDR3. CDR1 GTSNPN and CDR2 SVGIG come from the germline V gene (reference sequence). V dropped 6 bases and J dropped 6; count of bases not matched to a gene: 8. DNA for the CDR3: TGTGCCTGCGGGAGGACCCCCTCCGAGCAGTACTTC. This codes for CACGRTPSEQYF.

This clonotype has at least ten counts. The rearrangement joins TRBV10-3 to TRBJ2-1, with 10 bases aligning to TRBD1. Germline CDR1 is ENHRY and CDR2 is SYGVKD. The V gene end was trimmed by 4 bases and the J gene end by 8 bases; junction bases not matched to a gene: 8. The length of the CDR3 is 15 residues. CDR3 sequence reads: CAISAVGTGVDEQFF. The CDR3 DNA reads as TGTGCCATCAGTGCCGTTGGGACAGGGGTCGATGAGCAGTTCTTC.

This clonotype was counted only a few times. The chain employs TRBV4-1 and TRBJ1-5; D is perhaps TRBD1 (6 bases). Germline CDR1 is MGHRA and CDR2 is YSYEKL. The CDR3 contains 15 residues. Trimming stripped 3 bases from V and 1 base from J, with 10 bases between. This CDR3 reads CASSQTGSSNQPQHF. DNA for the CDR3: TGCGCCAGCAGCCAGACAGGTTCGAGCAATCAGCCCCAGCATTTT.

CDR3 coding DNA: TGTGCCAGCAGCTTGGCACAGCACAATGAGCAGTTCTTC. Amino acids: CASSLAQHNEQFF. The chain has TRBV5-6 and TRBJ2-1; D unclear. With 0 bases removed from V and 5 bases from J, the gap between germline ends came to 6 bases. The CDR3 is 13 amino acids. Germline CDR1 and CDR2: SGHDT and YYEEEE.

This clonotype was recorded many times. This chain uses TRBV18 with TRBJ2-1; either TRBD1 or TRBD2 may fit D (6 bases each). This CDR3 spans 15 amino acids. The germline CDR1 and CDR2 sequences are KGHSH and LQKENI. With 4 bases removed from V and 8 bases from J, the gap between germline ends came to 18 bases. The CDR3 DNA is TGTGCCAGCTCACAAAATGGCGGAGGGGGGTATGAGCAGTTCTTC. The encoded protein is CASSQNGGGGYEQFF.

Concerning this clonotype: A much larger clone differs from this one at a single base, so this may be a read error. This chain connects TRBV11-1 to TRBJ2-7; D may be TRBD1 (6 bases). Trimming stripped 7 bases from V and 1 base from J, with 26 bases between. In germline, CDR1 is SGHAT, CDR2 FQDESV (reference sequence). The CDR3 has 18 residues. CDR3 loop: CASTLGAGDEGDSYEQYF. In DNA, the CDR3 is TGTGCCAGCACCCTTGGGGCAGGGGACGAGGGAGATTCCTACGAGCAGTACTTC.

The sample holds a few counts of this clonotype. The rearrangement uses TRBV5-1 and TRBJ2-7, with TRBD1 matching 8 bases. The V gene end was trimmed by 5 bases and the J gene end by 6 bases; junction bases not matched to a gene: 10. The CDR3 covers 14 residues. CDR1 SGHRS and CDR2 YFSETQ come from the germline V gene. The CDR3 DNA reads as TGCGCCAGCAGACCAGGGACAGGAACTTCCGAGCAGTACTTC. It specifies CASRPGTGTSEQYF. Based on the CDR3 plus reference TRBV5-1 and TRBJ2-7, the full variable domain is KAGVTQTPRYLIKTRGQQVTLSCSPISGHRSVSWYQQTPGQGLQFLFEYFSETQRNKGNFPGRFSGRQFSNSRSEMNVSTLELGDSALYLCASRPGTGTSEQYFGPGTRLTVT.

This clonotype was detected only a few times. In DNA, the CDR3 is TGCAGTGCTAGAGGGCCAGGTTTCGAATACACTGAAGCTTTCTTT. Translating gives CSARGPGFEYTEAFF. The J gene is TRBJ1-1, the V gene TRBV20-1; D is uncertain. Germline CDR1 reads DFQATT; CDR2 reads SNEGSKA (reference sequence). This CDR3 is built from 15 residues. Between the trimmed V and J ends, which lost 1 base and 3 bases, there was a span of 15 bases.

This clonotype was picked up a small number of times. This chain links TRBV29-1 with TRBJ1-2; the D gene is possibly TRBD1 (6 bases). In germline, CDR1 is SQVTM, CDR2 ANQGSEA. CDR3 length equals 13 residues. Trimming shortened V by 0 bases and J by 5 bases, and 10 bases separated the two germline ends. The CDR3 DNA sequence: TGCAGCGTTGAAGAGAGGACAGTTTATGGCTACACCTTC. This sequence encodes CSVEERTVYGYTF.

This rearrangement joins TRBV20-1 to TRBJ2-5; 7 bases are shared with TRBD2. The CDR3 consists of 12 residues. With V trimmed by 4 bases and J by 6 bases, 5 bases remained unmatched. Germline values: CDR1 DFQATT, CDR2 SNEGSKA (reference sequence). This CDR3 is CSAIPAGKTQYF. The CDR3 nucleotides read TGCAGTGCTATCCCAGCGGGAAAGACCCAGTACTTC.

This chain joins TRBV10-1 and TRBJ2-1; 10 bases line up with TRBD2. With 4 bases clipped from V and 12 bases from J, the junction kept 18 bases outside the gene matches. CDR3 length: 17 amino acids. The V gene's germline CDR1 is WNHNN and CDR2 SYGVQD (reference sequence). DNA for the CDR3: TGCGCCAGCAGTGCAAAGCGGGAGGGCCCCCCGTCCCGGGGGCAGTTCTTC. Translating gives CASSAKREGPPSRGQFF.

This clonotype was counted only a few times. This chain links TRBV19 with TRBJ1-1; D is ambiguous. Deletions cut 8 bases from V and 3 bases from J, with 13 bases between. From germline, CDR1 is LNHDA and CDR2 SQIVND (reference sequence). CDR3 length equals 13 residues. The CDR3 loop reads CASRGLGDTEAFF. For the CDR3, the DNA is TGTGCCAGTCGCGGGCTCGGGGACACTGAAGCTTTCTTT.

This clonotype came up a few times. The V and J genes are TRBV24-1 and TRBJ2-5; weak D call: TRBD2 (6 bases). This CDR3 is built from 15 residues. V was shortened by 1 base and J by 4 bases, with 12 bases between the two germline ends. Germline values: CDR1 KGHDR, CDR2 SFDVKD. The CDR3 DNA reads as TGTGCCACCAGTGATTTTGGCGGGACGGGAGAGACCCAGTACTTC. As protein: CATSDFGGTGETQYF.

This clonotype was recorded at least ten times. The J gene is TRBJ1-4, the V gene TRBV12-3 or TRBV12-4; no definite D call. This CDR3 has 14 residues. The V and J ends lost 3 bases and 5 bases respectively, with 10 bases between them. CDR3 coding DNA: TGTGCCAGCAGTTTTGAAGTGCCGAATGAAAAACTGTTTTTT. It codes for CASSFEVPNEKLFF.

There are many counts of this clonotype. The CDR3 here is CASRPHLTGRGVTEAFF. The DNA of the CDR3 is TGTGCCAGCAGACCTCACCTGACAGGGCGGGGGGTCACTGAAGCTTTCTTT. The chain is built from TRBV2 and TRBJ1-1; 7 bases are a match to TRBD1. The CDR3 is made up of 17 amino acids. The germline V gene has CDR1 SNHLY and CDR2 FYNNEI. V gave up 6 bases and J gave up 4 bases; unmatched junction bases: 17.

J is TRBJ2-1 and V is TRBV20-1; weak D call: TRBD2 (6 bases). V gave up 3 bases and J gave up 5 bases, with 17 bases separating them. CDR3 size: 15 residues. CDR1 and CDR2 (germline): DFQATT, SNEGSKA (reference sequence). CDR3 sequence reads: CSASDSSGKNNEQFF. DNA of the CDR3: TGCAGTGCTAGTGATAGTAGCGGTAAAAACAATGAGCAGTTCTTC.

This clonotype was recorded many times. The chain carries TRBV7-2 and TRBJ1-1, with a weak D call TRBD1 (6 bases). Trimming stripped 4 bases from V and 8 bases from J, with 23 bases between. The CDR3 has 16 amino acids. Germline V lookup: CDR1 SGHTA, CDR2 FQGNSA. CDR3 in amino acids: CASSSSTGTPVSEAFF. The CDR3 DNA sequence: TGTGCCAGCAGCTCTTCGACCGGGACACCTGTCTCCGAAGCTTTCTTT.

This clonotype was seen ten or more times. The rearrangement uses TRBV15 and TRBJ2-5, with D possibly matching TRBD2 (5 bases). The CDR3 loop spans 13 amino acids. V dropped 6 bases and J dropped 4 bases, with 12 bases sitting between them. CDR1 and CDR2 from the germline V gene are LNHNV and YYDKDF (reference sequence). The CDR3 reads CATSREIVETQYF. In DNA form, the CDR3 reads TGTGCCACCAGTAGGGAGATTGTAGAGACCCAGTACTTC. Filled out from reference TRBV15 and TRBJ2-5, the complete variable domain reads DAMVIQNPRYQVTQFGKPVTLSCSQTLNHNVMYWYQQKSSQAPKLLFHYYDKDFNNEADTPDNFQSRRPNTSFCFLDIRSPGLGDTAMYLCATSREIVETQYFGPGTRLLVL.

V gene TRBV28 combines with J gene TRBJ2-2, with a possible D match to TRBD2 (6 bases). The V gene's germline CDR1 is MDHEN and CDR2 SYDVKM. V dropped 4 bases and J dropped 6 bases, with 9 bases sitting between them. The CDR3 is 13 residues long. CDR3 in amino acids: CASSWEVSGELFF. The CDR3 nucleotides read TGTGCCAGCAGTTGGGAGGTCTCCGGGGAGCTGTTTTTT.

The V call is TRBV5-6, the J call TRBJ2-1; no reliable D call. The CDR3 runs to 16 residues. Trimming pared 1 base from V and 9 bases from J, leaving 20 bases between. The germline gives CDR1 SGHDT, CDR2 YYEEEE. CDR3 protein: CASSLYYWEGRIEQFF. CDR3 nucleotides: TGTGCCAGCAGCTTGTATTACTGGGAAGGAAGAATTGAGCAGTTCTTC.

This clonotype showed up just a few times. The chain is built from TRBV11-1 and TRBJ2-7, with TRBD2 matching 10 bases. The germline V gene encodes CDR1 SGHAT and CDR2 FQDESV (reference sequence). The CDR3 is 16 amino acids. V dropped 5 bases and J dropped 3; count of bases not matched to a gene: 10. CDR3 region: CASSPQSGRAIYEQYF. The CDR3 DNA is TGTGCCAGCAGCCCCCAGAGCGGGAGGGCCATCTACGAGCAGTACTTC.

The chain joins TRBV7-8 to TRBJ2-7; maybe TRBD1 (6 bases). The CDR3 consists of 15 residues. V dropped 0 bases and J dropped 7 bases, with 16 bases sitting between them. The germline V gene has CDR1 SGHVS and CDR2 FQNEAQ. The CDR3 nucleotides read TGTGCCAGCAGCTTAGCGGGGTCCACAGGGCTTGAGCAGTACTTC. It specifies CASSLAGSTGLEQYF.

This clonotype was detected ten times or more. V gene TRBV11-3 combines with J gene TRBJ2-3; D is possibly TRBD2 (6 bases). Germline lookup yields CDR1 SGHNT and CDR2 YENEEA. The CDR3 spans 15 residues. Trimming cost V 1 base and J 4 bases, with 12 bases left between them. The CDR3 sequence: CASSLGGTGPDTQYF. CDR3 nucleotides: TGTGCCAGCAGCTTAGGCGGGACGGGCCCAGATACGCAGTATTTT.

Details on this clonotype: A much bigger clone sits one base away, suggesting this may be a read error. The rearrangement joins TRBV28 to TRBJ1-5; no reliable D call. Germline CDR1 MDHEN, CDR2 SYDVKM. CDR3 size: 13 residues. CDR3 loop: CAGRRQAAQPQHF. The CDR3 nucleotides read TGTGCCGGCAGGCGTCAGGCGGCGCAGCCCCAGCATTTT.

This chain uses TRBV7-9 with TRBJ2-1, with 12 positions matching TRBD2. From germline, CDR1 is SEHNR and CDR2 FQNEAQ (reference sequence). Trimming removed 4 bases from V and 8 bases from J; junction bases left unmatched: 15. The CDR3 consists of 18 residues. The CDR3 DNA follows: TGTGCCAGCAGCTCCAGTATGGCTAGCGGGAGGGCTTGGGATGAGCAGTTCTTC. Its protein product is CASSSSMASGRAWDEQFF.

The chain recombines TRBV9 with TRBJ1-3; maybe TRBD1 (5 bases). The germline V gene encodes CDR1 SGDLS and CDR2 YYNGEE. V was shortened by 4 bases and J by 3 bases, with 11 bases between the two germline ends. This CDR3 comprises 14 residues. CDR3: CASSPQGDGNTIYF. The DNA for the CDR3 is TGTGCCAGCAGCCCACAAGGGGATGGAAACACCATATATTTT.

This clonotype was counted ten times or more. An end of the junction does not agree with germline; a read error may underlie this. The chain has TRBV29-1 and TRBJ2-3; TRBD2 aligns across 11 bases. Germline CDR1 is SQVTM and CDR2 is ANQGSEA. There are 16 residues in the CDR3. The CDR3 DNA reads TGCAGCGTCGAAGGTCAGGTAGCGGGAGGGCCAGATACGCAGTATTTT. Encoded protein: CSVEGQVAGGPDTQYF.